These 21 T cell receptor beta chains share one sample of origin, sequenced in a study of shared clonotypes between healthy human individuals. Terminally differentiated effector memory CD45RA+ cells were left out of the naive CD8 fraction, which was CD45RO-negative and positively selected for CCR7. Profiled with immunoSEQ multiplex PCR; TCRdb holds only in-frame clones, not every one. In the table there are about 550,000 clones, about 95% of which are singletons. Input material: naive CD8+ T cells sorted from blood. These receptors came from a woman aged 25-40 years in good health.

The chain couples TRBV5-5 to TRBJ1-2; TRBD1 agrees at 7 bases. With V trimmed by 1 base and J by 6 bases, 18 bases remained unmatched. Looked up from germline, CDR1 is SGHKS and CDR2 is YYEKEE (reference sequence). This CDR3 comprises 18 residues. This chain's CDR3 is CASSLWETGLERGDGYTF. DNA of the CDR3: TGTGCCAGCAGCTTGTGGGAGACAGGGCTCGAGCGTGGGGATGGCTACACCTTC.

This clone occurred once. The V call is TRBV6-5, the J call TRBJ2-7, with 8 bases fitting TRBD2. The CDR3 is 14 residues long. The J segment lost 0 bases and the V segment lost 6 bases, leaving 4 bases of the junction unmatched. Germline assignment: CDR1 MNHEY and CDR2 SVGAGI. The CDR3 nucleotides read TGTGCCAGCAGCTTAGCGGGGAGCTCCTACGAGCAGTACTTC. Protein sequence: CASSLAGSSYEQYF.

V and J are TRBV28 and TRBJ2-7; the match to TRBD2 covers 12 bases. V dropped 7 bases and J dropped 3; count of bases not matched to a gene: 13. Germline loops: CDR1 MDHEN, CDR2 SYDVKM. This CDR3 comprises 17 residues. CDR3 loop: CASNRLAGDHAFYEQYF. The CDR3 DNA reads TGTGCCAGCAATCGACTAGCGGGAGATCATGCCTTCTACGAGCAGTACTTC.

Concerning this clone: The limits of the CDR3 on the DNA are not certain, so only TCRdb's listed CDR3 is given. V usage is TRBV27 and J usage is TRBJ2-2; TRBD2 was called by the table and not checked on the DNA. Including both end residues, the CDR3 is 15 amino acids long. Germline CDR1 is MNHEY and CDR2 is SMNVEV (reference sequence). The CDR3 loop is CASSLVMGATGELFF.

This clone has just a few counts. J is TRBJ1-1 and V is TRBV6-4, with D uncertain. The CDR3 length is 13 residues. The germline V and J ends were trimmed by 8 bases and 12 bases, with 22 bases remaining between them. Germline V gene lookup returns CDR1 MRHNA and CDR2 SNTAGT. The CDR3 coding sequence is TGTGCCAGCCGGGCGGGGAGTGAGGAGAAACCTTTCTTT. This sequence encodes CASRAGSEEKPFF.

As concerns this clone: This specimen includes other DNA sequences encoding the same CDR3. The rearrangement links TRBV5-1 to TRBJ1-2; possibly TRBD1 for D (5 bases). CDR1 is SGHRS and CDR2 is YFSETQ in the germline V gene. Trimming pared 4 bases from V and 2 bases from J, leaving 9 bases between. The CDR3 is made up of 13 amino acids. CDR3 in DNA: TGCGCCAGCAGCCTGACAGAGAACTATGGCTACACCTTC. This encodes CASSLTENYGYTF.

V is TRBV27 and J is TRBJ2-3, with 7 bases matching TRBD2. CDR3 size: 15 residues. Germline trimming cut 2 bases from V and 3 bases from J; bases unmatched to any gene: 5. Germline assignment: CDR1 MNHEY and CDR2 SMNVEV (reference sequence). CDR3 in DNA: TGTGCCAGCAGTTTAGGGGGGGGGTGGACAGATACGCAGTATTTT. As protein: CASSLGGGWTDTQYF.

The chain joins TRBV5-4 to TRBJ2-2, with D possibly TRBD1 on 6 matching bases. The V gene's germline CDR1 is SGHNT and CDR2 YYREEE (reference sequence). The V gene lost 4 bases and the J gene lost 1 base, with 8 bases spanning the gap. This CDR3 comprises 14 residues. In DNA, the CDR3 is TGTGCCAGCAGCCCAGGGGAGAACACCGGGGAGCTGTTTTTT. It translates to CASSPGENTGELFF.

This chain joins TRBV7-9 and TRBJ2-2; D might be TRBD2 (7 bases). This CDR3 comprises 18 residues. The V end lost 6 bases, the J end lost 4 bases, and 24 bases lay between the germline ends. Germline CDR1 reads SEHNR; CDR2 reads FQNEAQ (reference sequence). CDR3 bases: TGTGCCAGCAGGGGGAGCCGGGGGGCTAGCGGTCCCACCGGGGAGCTGTTTTTT. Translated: CASRGSRGASGPTGELFF.

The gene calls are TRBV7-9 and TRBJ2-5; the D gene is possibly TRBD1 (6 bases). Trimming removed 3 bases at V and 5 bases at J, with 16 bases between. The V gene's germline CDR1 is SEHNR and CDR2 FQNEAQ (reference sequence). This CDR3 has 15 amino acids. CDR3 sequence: CASSFGLDRGETQYF. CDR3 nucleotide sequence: TGTGCCAGCAGCTTTGGTCTGGACAGAGGTGAGACCCAGTACTTC.

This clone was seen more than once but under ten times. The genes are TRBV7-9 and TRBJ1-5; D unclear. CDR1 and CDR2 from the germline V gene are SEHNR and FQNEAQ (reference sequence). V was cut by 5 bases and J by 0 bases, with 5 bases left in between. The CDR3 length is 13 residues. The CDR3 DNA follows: TGTGCCAGCAGCCCTCTTAGCAATCAGCCCCAGCATTTT. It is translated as CASSPLSNQPQHF.

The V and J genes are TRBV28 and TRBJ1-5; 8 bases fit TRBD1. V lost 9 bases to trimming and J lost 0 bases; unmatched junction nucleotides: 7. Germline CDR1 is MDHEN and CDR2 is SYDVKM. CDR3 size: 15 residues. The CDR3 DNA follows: TGTGCCAGTAAAGGACAGGGATATAGCAATCAGCCCCAGCATTTT. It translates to CASKGQGYSNQPQHF.

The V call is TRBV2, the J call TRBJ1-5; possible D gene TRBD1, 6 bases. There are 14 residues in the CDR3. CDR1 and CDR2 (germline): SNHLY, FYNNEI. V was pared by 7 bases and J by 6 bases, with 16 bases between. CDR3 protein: CASMEGDASQPQHF. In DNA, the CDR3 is TGTGCCAGCATGGAGGGGGACGCGAGTCAGCCCCAGCATTTT.

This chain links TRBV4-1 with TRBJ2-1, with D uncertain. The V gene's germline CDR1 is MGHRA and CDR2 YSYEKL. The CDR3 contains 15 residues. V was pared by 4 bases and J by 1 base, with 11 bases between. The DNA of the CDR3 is TGCGCCAGCAGCCCTCTAGAAGTGTCCTACAATGAGCAGTTCTTC. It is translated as CASSPLEVSYNEQFF.

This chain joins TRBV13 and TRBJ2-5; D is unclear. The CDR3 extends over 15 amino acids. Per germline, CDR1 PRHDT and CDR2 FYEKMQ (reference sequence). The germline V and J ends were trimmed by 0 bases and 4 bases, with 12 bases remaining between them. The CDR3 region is CASSLGLSGGETQYF. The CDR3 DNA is TGTGCCAGCAGCTTAGGGCTTTCGGGCGGAGAGACCCAGTACTTC.

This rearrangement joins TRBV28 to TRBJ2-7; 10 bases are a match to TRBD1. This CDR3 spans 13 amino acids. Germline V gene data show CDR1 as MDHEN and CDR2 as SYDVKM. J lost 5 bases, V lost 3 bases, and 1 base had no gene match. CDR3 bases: TGTGCCAGCAGTTTGGACAGGGGGAACGAGCAGTACTTC. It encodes CASSLDRGNEQYF.

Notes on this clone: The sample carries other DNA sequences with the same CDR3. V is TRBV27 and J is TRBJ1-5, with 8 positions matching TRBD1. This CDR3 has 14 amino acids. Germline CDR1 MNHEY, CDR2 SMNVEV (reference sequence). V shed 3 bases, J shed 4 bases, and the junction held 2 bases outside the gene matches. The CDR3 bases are TGTGCCAGCAGTTTGAGACAGGGGAATCAGCCCCAGCATTTT. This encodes CASSLRQGNQPQHF.

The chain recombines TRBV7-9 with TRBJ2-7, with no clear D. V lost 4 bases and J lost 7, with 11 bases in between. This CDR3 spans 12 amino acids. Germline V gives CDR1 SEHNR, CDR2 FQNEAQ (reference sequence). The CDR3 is CASSSSSREQYF. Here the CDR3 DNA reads TGTGCCAGCAGCTCCTCGTCCCGAGAGCAGTACTTC.

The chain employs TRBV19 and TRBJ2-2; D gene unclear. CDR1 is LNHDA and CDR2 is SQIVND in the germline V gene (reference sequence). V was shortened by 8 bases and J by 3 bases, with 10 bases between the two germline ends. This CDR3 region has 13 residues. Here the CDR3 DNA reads TGTGCCAGTGGTCGCGATGACACCGGGGAGCTGTTTTTT. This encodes CASGRDDTGELFF.

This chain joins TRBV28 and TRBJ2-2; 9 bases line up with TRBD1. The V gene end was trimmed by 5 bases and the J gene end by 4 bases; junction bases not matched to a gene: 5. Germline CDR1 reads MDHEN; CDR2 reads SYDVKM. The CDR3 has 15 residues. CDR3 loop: CASSPRQGVTGELFF. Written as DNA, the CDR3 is TGTGCCAGCAGTCCGAGACAGGGGGTCACCGGGGAGCTGTTTTTT.

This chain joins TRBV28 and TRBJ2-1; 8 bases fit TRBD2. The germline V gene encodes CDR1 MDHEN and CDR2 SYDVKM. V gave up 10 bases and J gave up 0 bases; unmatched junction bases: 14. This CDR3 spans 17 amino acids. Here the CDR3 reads CATSRGGRPYSYNEQFF. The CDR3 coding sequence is TGTGCCACTTCCCGGGGCGGGAGGCCTTACTCCTACAATGAGCAGTTCTTC.